These T cell receptor beta chains were read from a single sample in a study of blood T cells in healthy people across ages. MiXCR, applied by TCRdb to the 5' RACE reads, yields one record per CDR3 protein. There are about 800,000 distinct CDR3 sequences in the sample; around 25% occur only once, and more than 3% lies in the top ten. These data were likewise used in another study, on T cells of mothers and their children.

The specimen sequenced was blood. The receptors stem from a boy aged 5-17 years in good health. CDR3s include the opening cysteine and the closing phenylalanine or tryptophan. The order of the fields is D gene, J gene, clone size, V gene, CDR3 DNA, CDR3 protein. The D gene is left open where the match is weak. Clone size is given for some rows only: seen once, a few or many times, or a class if the clone is expanded.

d_call: TRBD1
j_call: TRBJ1-3
clone_size: few
v_call: TRBV12-3/TRBV12-4
cdr3_nt: TGTGCCAGCAGAGTGACAGGGTCTTCTGGAAACACCATATATTTT
cdr3_aa: CASRVTGSSGNTIYF

d_call: TRBD1
j_call: TRBJ2-1
clone_size: NA
v_call: TRBV5-1
cdr3_nt: TGCGCCAGCAGCTTGGCCTTGCAGGGGGCGTACAATGAGCAGTTCTTC
cdr3_aa: CASSLALQGAYNEQFF

d_call: NA
j_call: TRBJ2-1
clone_size: NA
v_call: TRBV5-1
cdr3_nt: TGCGCCAGCAGCTTGGGTAGGGGGGGCCCTTACAATGAGCAGTTCTTC
cdr3_aa: CASSLGRGGPYNEQFF

d_call: TRBD2
j_call: TRBJ2-1
clone_size: NA
v_call: TRBV19
cdr3_nt: TGTGCCAGTAGTGCCGAACGGACTAGCGGGACACACAATGAGCAGTTCTTC
cdr3_aa: CASSAERTSGTHNEQFF

d_call: NA
j_call: TRBJ2-6
clone_size: few
v_call: TRBV4-1
cdr3_nt: TGCGCCAGCAGCCAAGTGAAGACAGGGGCCAACGTCCTGACTTTC
cdr3_aa: CASSQVKTGANVLTF

d_call: NA
j_call: TRBJ1-4
clone_size: few
v_call: TRBV18
cdr3_nt: TGTGCCAGCTCACCGTATAATGAAAAACTGTTTTTT
cdr3_aa: CASSPYNEKLFF

d_call: NA
j_call: TRBJ1-2
clone_size: NA
v_call: TRBV4-3
cdr3_nt: TGCGCCAGCAGCCAAGATCCCACCCCGGGCAACGGCTACACCTTC
cdr3_aa: CASSQDPTPGNGYTF

d_call: NA
j_call: TRBJ2-7
clone_size: NA
v_call: TRBV29-1
cdr3_nt: TGCAGCGTTGTCTTCAGGGGAGAAGGAGAGCAGTACTTC
cdr3_aa: CSVVFRGEGEQYF

d_call: NA
j_call: TRBJ1-2
clone_size: NA
v_call: TRBV9
cdr3_nt: TGTGCCAGCAGCGTAGACCAGTGGGGGGGGTACACCTTC
cdr3_aa: CASSVDQWGGYTF

d_call: TRBD2
j_call: TRBJ2-5
clone_size: NA
v_call: TRBV20-1
cdr3_nt: TGCAGTGCTAAAGGGCTTAGCGGGGGGGCCCAAGAGACCCAGTACTTC
cdr3_aa: CSAKGLSGGAQETQYF

d_call: NA
j_call: TRBJ2-7
clone_size: few
v_call: TRBV11-1
cdr3_nt: TGTGCCAGCAGCTTAGAACTGGACTACGAGCAGTACTTC
cdr3_aa: CASSLELDYEQYF

d_call: NA
j_call: TRBJ1-2
clone_size: NA
v_call: TRBV29-1
cdr3_nt: TGCAGCGTTGGGACAGAGATAGAGAATGGCTACACCTTC
cdr3_aa: CSVGTEIENGYTF

d_call: NA
j_call: TRBJ1-2
clone_size: few
v_call: TRBV29-1
cdr3_nt: TGCAGCGTTGACGGGAGGGATGGCGGCTACACCTTC
cdr3_aa: CSVDGRDGGYTF

d_call: TRBD2
j_call: TRBJ2-1
clone_size: NA
v_call: TRBV7-2
cdr3_nt: TGTGCCAGCAGCCCCGCTAGCGGGGGCCCCTACAATGAGCAGTTCTTC
cdr3_aa: CASSPASGGPYNEQFF

d_call: NA
j_call: TRBJ1-1
clone_size: NA
v_call: TRBV11-2
cdr3_nt: TGTGCCAGCAGCTTAGCCCCCGCGGGAGCTTTCTTT
cdr3_aa: CASSLAPAGAFF

d_call: NA
j_call: TRBJ2-5
clone_size: NA
v_call: TRBV5-1
cdr3_nt: TGCGCCAGCAGCCCCACCTCACCGGGACACGGGCGGGGAGAGACCCAGTACTTC
cdr3_aa: CASSPTSPGHGRGETQYF